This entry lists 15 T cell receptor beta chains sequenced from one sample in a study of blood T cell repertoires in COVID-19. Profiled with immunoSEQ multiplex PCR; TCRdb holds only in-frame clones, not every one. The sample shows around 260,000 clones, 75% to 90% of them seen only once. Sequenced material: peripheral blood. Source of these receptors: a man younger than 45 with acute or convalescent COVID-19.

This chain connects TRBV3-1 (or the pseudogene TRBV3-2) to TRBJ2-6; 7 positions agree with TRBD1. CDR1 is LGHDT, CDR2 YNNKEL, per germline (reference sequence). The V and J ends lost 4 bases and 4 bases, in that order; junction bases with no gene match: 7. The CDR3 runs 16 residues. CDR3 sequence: CASSRSGGRGANVLTF. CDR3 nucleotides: TGTGCCAGCAGCCGTTCAGGGGGACGCGGGGCCAACGTCCTGACTTTC.

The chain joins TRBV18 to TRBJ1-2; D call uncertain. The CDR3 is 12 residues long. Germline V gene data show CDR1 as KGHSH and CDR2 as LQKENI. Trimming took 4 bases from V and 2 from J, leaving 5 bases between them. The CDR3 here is CASSLPNYGYTF. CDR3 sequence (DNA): TGTGCCAGCTCACTCCCAAACTATGGCTACACCTTC.

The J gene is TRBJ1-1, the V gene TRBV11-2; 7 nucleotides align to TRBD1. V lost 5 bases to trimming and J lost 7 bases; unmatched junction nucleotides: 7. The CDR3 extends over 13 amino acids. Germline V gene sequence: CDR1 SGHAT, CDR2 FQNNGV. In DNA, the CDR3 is TGTGCCAGCAGCCCAGACAGGGCCGTTGAAGCTTTCTTT. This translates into CASSPDRAVEAFF.

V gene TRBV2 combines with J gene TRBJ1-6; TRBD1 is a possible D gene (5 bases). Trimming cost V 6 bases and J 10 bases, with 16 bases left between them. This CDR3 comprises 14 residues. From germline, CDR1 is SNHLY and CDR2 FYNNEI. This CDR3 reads CASSLQGSWSPLHF. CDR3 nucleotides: TGTGCCAGCAGCCTCCAGGGATCCTGGTCACCCCTCCACTTT.

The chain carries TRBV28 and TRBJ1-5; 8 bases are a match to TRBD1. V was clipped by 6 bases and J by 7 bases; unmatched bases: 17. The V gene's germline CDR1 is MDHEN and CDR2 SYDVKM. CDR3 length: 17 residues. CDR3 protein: CASSSTSGQGARQPQHF. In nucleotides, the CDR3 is TGTGCCAGCAGCTCGACTTCTGGGCAGGGGGCGAGGCAGCCCCAGCATTTT.

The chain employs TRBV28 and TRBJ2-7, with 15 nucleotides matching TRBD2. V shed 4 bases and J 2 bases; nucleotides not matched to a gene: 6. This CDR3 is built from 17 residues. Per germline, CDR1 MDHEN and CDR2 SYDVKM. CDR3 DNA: TGTGCCAGCAGTTCCCGGGGACTAGCGGGAGGACCCTACGAGCAGTACTTC. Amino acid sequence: CASSSRGLAGGPYEQYF.

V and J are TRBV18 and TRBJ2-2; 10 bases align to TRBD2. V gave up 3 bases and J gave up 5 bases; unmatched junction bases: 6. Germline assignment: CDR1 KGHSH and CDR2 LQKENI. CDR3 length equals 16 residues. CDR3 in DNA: TGTGCCAGCTCACCTCCTAGCGGGAGAGGTACCGGGGAGCTGTTTTTT. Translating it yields CASSPPSGRGTGELFF.

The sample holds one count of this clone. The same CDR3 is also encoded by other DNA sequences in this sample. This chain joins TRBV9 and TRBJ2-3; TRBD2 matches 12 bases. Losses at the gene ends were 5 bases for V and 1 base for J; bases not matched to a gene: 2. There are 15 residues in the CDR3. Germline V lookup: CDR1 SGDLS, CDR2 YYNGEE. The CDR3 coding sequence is TGTGCCAGCAGTGCTAGCGGGGGGGGCACAGATACGCAGTATTTT. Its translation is CASSASGGGTDTQYF.

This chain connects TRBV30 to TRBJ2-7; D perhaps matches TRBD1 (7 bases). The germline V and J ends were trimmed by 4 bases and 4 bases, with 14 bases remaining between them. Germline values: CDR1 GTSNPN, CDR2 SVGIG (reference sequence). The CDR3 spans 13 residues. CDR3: CAWNLQGRYEQYF. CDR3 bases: TGTGCCTGGAATCTACAGGGGAGGTACGAGCAGTACTTC.

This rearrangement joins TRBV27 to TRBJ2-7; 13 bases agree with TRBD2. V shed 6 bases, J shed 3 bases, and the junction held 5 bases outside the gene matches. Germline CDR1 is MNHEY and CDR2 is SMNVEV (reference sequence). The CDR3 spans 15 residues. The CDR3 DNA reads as TGTGCCAGCAGCCCGGGACTAGCGGGGAACTACGAGCAGTACTTC. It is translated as CASSPGLAGNYEQYF.

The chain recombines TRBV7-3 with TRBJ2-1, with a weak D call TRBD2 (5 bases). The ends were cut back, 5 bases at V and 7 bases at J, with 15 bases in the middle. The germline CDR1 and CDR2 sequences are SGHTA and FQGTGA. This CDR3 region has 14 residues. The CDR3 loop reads CASSVQPSGNEQFF. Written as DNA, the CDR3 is TGTGCCAGCAGCGTACAGCCCTCGGGGAATGAGCAGTTCTTC.

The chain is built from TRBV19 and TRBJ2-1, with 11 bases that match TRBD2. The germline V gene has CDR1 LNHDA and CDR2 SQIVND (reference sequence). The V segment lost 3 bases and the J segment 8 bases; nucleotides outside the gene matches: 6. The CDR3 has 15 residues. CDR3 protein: CASSIGSGGAYEQFF. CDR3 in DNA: TGTGCCAGTAGTATCGGTAGCGGGGGGGCTTATGAGCAGTTCTTC.

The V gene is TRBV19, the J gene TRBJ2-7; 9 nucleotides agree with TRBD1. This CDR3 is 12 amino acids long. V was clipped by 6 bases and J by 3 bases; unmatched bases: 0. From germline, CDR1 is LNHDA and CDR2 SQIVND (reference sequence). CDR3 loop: CASRGQGYEQYF. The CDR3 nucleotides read TGTGCCAGTAGGGGACAGGGCTACGAGCAGTACTTC.

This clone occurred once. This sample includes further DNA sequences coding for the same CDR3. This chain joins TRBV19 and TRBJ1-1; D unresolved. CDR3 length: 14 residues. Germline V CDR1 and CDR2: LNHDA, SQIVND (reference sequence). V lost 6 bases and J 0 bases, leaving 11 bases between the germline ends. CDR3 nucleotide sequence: TGTGCCAGTAGCCTCGGAGGCGTGAACACTGAAGCTTTCTTT. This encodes CASSLGGVNTEAFF.

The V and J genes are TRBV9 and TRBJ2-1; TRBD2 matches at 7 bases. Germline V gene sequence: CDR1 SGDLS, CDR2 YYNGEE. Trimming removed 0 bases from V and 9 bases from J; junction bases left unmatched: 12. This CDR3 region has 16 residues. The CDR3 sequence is CASSVAFGTTSPEQFF. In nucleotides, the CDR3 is TGTGCCAGCAGCGTAGCTTTTGGGACTACTTCCCCTGAGCAGTTCTTC.